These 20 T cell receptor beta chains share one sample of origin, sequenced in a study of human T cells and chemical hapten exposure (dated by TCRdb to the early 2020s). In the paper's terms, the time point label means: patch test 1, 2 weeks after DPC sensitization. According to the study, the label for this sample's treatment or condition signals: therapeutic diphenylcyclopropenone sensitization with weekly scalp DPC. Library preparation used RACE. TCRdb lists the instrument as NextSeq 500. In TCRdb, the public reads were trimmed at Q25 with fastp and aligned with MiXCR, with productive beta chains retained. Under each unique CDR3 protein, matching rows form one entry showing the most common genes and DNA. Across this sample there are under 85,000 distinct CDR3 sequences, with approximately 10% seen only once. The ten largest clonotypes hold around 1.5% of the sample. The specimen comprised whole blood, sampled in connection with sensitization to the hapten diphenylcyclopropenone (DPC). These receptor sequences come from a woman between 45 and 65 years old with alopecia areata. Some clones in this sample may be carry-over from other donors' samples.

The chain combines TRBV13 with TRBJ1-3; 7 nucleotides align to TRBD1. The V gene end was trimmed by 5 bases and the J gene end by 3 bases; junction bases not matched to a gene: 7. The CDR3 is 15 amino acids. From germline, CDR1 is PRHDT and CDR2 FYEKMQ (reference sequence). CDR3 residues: CASSATGEGGNTIYF. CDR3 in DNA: TGTGCCAGCAGCGCCACAGGGGAAGGTGGAAACACCATATATTTT.

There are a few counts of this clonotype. The CDR3 nucleotides are TGTGCCAGCCGCTGGCAGGGCTTGCAGGGCAATGAGCAGTTCTTC. Amino acids: CASRWQGLQGNEQFF. This chain links TRBV7-2 with TRBJ2-1; TRBD1 is a possible D gene (5 bases). This CDR3 contains 15 residues. Germline CDR1 is SGHTA and CDR2 is FQGNSA. V dropped 8 bases and J dropped 6 bases, with 20 bases sitting between them.

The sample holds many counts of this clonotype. CDR3 DNA sequence: TGTGCCAGCAGCCCGAAGGGGAGAGGCACAGATACGCAGTATTTT. It translates to CASSPKGRGTDTQYF. The chain couples TRBV5-6 to TRBJ2-3, with D perhaps assigned TRBD1 or TRBD2 (5 bases each). The CDR3 is 15 residues long. Looked up from germline, CDR1 is SGHDT and CDR2 is YYEEEE. V was pared by 4 bases and J by 1 base, with 13 bases between.

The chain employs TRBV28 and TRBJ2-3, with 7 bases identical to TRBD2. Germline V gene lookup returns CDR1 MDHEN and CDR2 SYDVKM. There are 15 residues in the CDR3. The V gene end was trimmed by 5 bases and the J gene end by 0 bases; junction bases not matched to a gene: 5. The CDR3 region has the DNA TGTGCCAGCAGTCAGGGAGGGAAAAGCACAGATACGCAGTATTTT. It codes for CASSQGGKSTDTQYF.

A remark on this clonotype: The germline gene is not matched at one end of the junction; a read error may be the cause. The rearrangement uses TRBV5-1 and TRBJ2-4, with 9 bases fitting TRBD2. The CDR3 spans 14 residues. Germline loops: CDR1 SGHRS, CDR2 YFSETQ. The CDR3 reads CASSSGLAENIQYF. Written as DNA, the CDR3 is TGCGCCAGCAGCTCGGGACTAGCCGAAAACATTCAGTACTTC.

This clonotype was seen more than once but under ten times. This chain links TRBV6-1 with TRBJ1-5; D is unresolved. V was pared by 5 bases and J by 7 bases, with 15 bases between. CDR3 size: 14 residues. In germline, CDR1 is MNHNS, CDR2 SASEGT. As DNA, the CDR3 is TGTGCCAGCAGTCTGGGGTTGTCGCAACAGCCCCAGCATTTT. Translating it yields CASSLGLSQQPQHF.

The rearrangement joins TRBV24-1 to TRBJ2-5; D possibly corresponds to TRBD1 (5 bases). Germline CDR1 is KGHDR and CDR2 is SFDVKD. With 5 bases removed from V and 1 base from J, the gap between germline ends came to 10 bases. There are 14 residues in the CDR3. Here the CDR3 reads CATSGRQLQETQYF. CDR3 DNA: TGTGCCACCAGTGGAAGACAGCTCCAAGAGACCCAGTACTTC.

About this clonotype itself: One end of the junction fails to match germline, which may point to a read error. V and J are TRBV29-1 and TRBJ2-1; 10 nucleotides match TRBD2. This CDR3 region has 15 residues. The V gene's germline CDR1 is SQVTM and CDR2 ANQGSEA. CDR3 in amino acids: CSVEEVASGRGEQFF. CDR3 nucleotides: TGCAGCGTAGAAGAGGTGGCTAGCGGGAGAGGTGAGCAGTTCTTC.

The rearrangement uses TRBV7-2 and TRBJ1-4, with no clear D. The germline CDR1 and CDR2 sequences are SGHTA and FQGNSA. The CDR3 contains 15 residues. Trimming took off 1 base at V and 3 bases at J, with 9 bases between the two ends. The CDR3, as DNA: TGTGCCAGCAGCTTAGTCAGGACGTCTAATGAAAAACTGTTTTTT. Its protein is CASSLVRTSNEKLFF.

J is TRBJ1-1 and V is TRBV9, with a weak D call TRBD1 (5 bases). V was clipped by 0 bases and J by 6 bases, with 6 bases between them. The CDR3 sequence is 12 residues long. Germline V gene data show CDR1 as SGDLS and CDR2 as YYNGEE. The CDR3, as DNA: TGTGCCAGCAGCGTAGGGGGGGCTGAAGCTTTCTTT. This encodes CASSVGGAEAFF.

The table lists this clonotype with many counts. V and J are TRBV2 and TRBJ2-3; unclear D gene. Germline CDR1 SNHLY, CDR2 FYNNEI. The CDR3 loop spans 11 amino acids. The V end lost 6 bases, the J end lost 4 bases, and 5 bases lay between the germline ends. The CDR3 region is CASRNPDTQYF. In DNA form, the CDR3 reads TGTGCCAGCAGGAACCCAGATACGCAGTATTTT.

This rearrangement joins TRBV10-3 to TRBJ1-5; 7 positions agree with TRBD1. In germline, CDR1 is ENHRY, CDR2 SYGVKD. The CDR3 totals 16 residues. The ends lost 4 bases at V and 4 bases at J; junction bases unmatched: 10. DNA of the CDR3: TGTGCCATCAGTGCCCTTGGCGCAGGGGGGAATCAGCCCCAGCATTTT. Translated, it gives CAISALGAGGNQPQHF.

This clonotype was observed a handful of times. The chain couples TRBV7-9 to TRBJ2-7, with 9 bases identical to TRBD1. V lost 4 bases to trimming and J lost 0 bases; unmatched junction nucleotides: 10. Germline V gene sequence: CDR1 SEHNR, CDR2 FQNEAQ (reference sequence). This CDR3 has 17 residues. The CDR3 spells CASSSRSGQGLSYEQYF. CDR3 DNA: TGTGCCAGCAGCTCAAGAAGCGGACAGGGGCTCTCCTACGAGCAGTACTTC.

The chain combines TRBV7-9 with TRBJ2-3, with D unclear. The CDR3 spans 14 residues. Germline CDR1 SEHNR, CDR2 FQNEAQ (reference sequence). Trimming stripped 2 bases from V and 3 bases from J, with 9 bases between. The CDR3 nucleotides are TGTGCCAGCAGCTTAACCCTTCGGACAGATACGCAGTATTTT. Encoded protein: CASSLTLRTDTQYF.

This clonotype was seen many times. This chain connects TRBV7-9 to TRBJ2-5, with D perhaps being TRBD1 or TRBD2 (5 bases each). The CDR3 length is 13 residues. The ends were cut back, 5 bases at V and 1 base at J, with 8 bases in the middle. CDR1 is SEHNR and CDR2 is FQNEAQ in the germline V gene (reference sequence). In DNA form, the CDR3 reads TGTGCCAGCAGCCCAGGGAGCCAAGAGACCCAGTACTTC. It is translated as CASSPGSQETQYF.

The CDR3 spells CSASGTGEYEQYF. CDR3 nucleotides: TGCAGTGCTTCCGGGACAGGGGAATACGAGCAGTACTTC. The V gene is TRBV20-1, the J gene TRBJ2-7; 10 positions match TRBD1. Per the germline V gene, CDR1 is DFQATT and CDR2 is SNEGSKA (reference sequence). Trimming removed 5 bases from V and 4 bases from J; junction bases left unmatched: 5. This CDR3 has 13 amino acids.

The CDR3 loop reads CSAREARGRVVAKNIQYF. CDR3 nucleotide sequence: TGCAGTGCTAGAGAGGCCAGGGGGCGGGTGGTCGCCAAAAACATTCAGTACTTC. The chain couples TRBV20-1 to TRBJ2-4; 8 nucleotides line up with TRBD1. Looked up from germline, CDR1 is DFQATT and CDR2 is SNEGSKA (reference sequence). CDR3 length equals 18 residues. Trimming cost V 0 bases and J 1 base; bases outside gene matches: 11.

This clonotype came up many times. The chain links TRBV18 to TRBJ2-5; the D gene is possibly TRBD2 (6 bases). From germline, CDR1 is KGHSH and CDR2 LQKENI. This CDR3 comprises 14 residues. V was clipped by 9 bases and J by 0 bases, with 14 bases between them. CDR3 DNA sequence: TGTGCCAGTTCTGGAGGAGGGAACCAAGAGACCCAGTACTTC. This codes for CASSGGGNQETQYF.

The CDR3 DNA follows: TGCGCCAGCAGTGAGTCGACAGCCTCTGGGGCCAACGTCCTGACTTTC. Its protein product is CASSESTASGANVLTF. The chain joins TRBV10-1 to TRBJ2-6; a weak D match, TRBD1 (5 bases). The CDR3 runs to 16 residues. Per the germline V gene, CDR1 is WNHNN and CDR2 is SYGVQD (reference sequence). Trimming cost V 0 bases and J 0 bases, with 6 bases left between them.

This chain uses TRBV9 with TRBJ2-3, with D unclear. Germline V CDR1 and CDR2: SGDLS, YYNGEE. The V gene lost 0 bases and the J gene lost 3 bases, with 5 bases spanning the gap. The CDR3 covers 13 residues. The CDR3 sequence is CASSVGGTDTQYF. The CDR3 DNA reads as TGTGCCAGCAGCGTAGGGGGTACAGATACGCAGTATTTT. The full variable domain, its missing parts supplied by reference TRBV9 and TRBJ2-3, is DSGVTQTPKHLITATGQRVTLRCSPRSGDLSVYWYQQSLDQGLQFLIQYYNGEERAKGNILERFSAQQFPDLHSELNLSSLELGDSALYFCASSVGGTDTQYFGPGTRLTVL.